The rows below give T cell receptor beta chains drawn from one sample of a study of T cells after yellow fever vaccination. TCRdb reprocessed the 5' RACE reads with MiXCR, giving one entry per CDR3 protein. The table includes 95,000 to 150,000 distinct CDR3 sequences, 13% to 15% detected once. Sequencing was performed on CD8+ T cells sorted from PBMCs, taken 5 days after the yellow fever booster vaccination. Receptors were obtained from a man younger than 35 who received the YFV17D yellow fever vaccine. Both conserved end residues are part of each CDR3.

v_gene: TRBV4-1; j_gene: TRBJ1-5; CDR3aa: CASSQGGSNQPQHF
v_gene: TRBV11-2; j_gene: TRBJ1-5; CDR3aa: CASSLEGNNQPQHF
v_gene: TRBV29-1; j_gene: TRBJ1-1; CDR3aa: CSVNTEAFF
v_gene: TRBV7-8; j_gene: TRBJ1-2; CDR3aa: CASSPGTGVNHAGYTF
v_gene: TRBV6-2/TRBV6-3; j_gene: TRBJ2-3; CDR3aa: CASRVTGKGDTQYF
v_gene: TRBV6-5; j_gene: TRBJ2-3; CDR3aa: CASSSGLAQYF
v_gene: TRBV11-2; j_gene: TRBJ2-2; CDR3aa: CASSFGLGAGELFF
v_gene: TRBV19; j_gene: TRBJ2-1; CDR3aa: CASRIADRGPYNEQFF
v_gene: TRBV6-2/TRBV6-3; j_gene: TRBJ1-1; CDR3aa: CASSSVNTEAFF
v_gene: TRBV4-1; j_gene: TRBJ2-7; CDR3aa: CASSQVVGDYEQYF
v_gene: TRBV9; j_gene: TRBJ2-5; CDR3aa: CASSAGTVEETQYF
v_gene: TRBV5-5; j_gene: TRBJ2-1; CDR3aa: CASSFIQRGYNEQFF
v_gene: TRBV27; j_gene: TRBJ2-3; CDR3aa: CASGPKGGNTDTQYF
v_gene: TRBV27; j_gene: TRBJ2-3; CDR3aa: CASSLGGTRLYF
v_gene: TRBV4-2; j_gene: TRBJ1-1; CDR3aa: CASSQYSGGQANTEAFF
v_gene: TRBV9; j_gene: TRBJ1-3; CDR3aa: CASSPPQGNTIYF
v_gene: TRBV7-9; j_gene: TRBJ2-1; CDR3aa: CASSFGPDGVHNEQFF
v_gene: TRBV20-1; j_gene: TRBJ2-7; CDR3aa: CSASTSGGAGFNEQYF
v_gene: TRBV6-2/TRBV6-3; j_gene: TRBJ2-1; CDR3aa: CASSSSGASSYNEQFF
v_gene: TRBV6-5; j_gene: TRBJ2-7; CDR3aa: CASTSGSYEQYF
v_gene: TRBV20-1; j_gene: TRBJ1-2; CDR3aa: CSASGDWGGYTF
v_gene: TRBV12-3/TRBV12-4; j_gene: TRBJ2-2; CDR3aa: CASSFPRVNTGELFF
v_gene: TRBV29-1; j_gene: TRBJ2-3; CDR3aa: CSAVPGLGHIDTQYF
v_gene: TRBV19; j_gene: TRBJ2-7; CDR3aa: CASSIGLTGSYEQYF
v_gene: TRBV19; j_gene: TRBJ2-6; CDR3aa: CASQGWLSGANVLTF
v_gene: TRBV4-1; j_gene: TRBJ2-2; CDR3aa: CASSRGWGGVGTGELFF
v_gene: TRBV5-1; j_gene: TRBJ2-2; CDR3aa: CASSPASGGWTGELFF
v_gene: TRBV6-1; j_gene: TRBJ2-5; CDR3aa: CASSFSWAQYF
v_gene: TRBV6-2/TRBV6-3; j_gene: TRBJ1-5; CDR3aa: CASSWEGGSQPQHF
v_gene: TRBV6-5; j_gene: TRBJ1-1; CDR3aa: CASNSGGRTEAFF
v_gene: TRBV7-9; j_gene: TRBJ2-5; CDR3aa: CASSSGLAGAPVQETQYF
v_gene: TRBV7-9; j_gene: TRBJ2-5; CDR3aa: CASRRTLETQYF
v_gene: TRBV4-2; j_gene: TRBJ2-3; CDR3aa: CASSQLAGGTDTQYF
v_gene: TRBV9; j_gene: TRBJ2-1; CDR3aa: CASSVYHPGNEQFF
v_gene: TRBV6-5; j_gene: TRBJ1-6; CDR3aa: CATAWGGNSLNSPLHF